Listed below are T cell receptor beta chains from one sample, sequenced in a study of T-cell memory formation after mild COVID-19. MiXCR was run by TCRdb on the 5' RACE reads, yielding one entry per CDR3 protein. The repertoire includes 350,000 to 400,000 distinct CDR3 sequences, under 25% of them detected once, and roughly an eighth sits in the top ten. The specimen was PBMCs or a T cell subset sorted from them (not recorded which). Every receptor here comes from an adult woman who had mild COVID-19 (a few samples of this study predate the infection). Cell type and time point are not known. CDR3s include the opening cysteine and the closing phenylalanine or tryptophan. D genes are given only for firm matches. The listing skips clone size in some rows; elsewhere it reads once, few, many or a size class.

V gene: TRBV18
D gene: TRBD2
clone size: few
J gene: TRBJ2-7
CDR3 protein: CASSSSGTPYEQYF
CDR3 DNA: TGTGCCAGCTCATCTAGCGGGACGCCCTACGAGCAGTACTTC

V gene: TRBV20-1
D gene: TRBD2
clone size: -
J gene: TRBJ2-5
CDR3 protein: CSAPTGGVETQYF
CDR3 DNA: TGCAGTGCTCCAACCGGGGGGGTGGAGACCCAGTACTTC

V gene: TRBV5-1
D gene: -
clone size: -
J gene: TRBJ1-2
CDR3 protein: CASSLAQANYGYTF
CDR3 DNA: TGTGCCAGCAGCTTGGCGCAGGCCAACTATGGCTACACCTTC

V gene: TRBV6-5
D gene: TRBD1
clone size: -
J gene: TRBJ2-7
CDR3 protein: CASSYVGQGPYEQYF
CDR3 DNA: TGTGCCAGCAGTTACGTGGGACAGGGCCCCTACGAGCAGTACTTC

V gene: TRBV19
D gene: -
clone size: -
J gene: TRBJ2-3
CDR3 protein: CASSPTQGSTDTQYF
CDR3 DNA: TGTGCCAGTAGCCCAACACAGGGATCCACAGATACGCAGTATTTT

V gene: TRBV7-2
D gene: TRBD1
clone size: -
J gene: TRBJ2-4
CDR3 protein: CASSPQGVLAKNIQYF
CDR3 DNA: TGTGCCAGCAGCCCACAGGGGGTACTAGCCAAAAACATTCAGTACTTC

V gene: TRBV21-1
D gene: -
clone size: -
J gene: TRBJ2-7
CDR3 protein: CARPGTSGRQAYEQYF
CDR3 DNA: TGTGCCAGGCCGGGGACTAGCGGGAGACAGGCCTACGAGCAGTACTTC

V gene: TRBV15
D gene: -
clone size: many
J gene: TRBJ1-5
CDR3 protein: CATSRDSANQPQHF
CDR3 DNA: TGTGCCACCAGCAGGGATTCGGCAAACCAGCCCCAGCATTTT

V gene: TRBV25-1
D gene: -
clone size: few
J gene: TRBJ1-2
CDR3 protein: CASSDFGGLFNYGYTF
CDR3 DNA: TGTGCCAGCAGTGATTTCGGGGGCCTCTTTAACTATGGCTACACCTTC

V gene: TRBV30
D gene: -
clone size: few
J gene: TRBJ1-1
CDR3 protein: CAWSDRNTEAFF
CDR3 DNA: TGTGCCTGGAGCGACCGGAACACTGAAGCTTTCTTT

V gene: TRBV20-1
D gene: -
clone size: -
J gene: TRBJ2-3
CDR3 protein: CSASRETSTDTQYF
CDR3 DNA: TGCAGTGCCAGCAGGGAGACTAGCACAGATACGCAGTATTTT

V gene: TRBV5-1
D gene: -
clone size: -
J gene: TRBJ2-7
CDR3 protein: CASAPRTAYEQYF
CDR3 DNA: TGCGCCAGCGCCCCCAGAACGGCCTACGAGCAGTACTTC

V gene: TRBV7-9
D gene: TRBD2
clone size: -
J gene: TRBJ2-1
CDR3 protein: CASSFSLAGVSAPYNEQFF
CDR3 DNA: TGTGCCAGCAGCTTTTCACTAGCGGGAGTCTCCGCGCCCTACAATGAGCAGTTCTTC

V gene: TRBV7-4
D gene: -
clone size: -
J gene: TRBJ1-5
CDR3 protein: CASNGTGDSNQPQHF
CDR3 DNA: TGTGCCAGCAATGGCACGGGGGATAGCAATCAGCCCCAGCATTTT

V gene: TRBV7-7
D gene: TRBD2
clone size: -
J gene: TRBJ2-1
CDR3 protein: CASSLGARGLASSYNEQFF
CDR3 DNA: TGTGCTAGCAGCTTAGGGGCAAGGGGACTAGCGAGCTCCTACAATGAGCAGTTCTTC

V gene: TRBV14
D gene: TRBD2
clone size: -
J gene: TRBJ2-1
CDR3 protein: CASSQGGLAGYNEQFF
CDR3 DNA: TGTGCCAGCAGCCAAGGGGGACTAGCGGGATACAATGAGCAGTTCTTC

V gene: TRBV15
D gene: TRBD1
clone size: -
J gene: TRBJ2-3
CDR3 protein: CATSRVDRGKDTQYF
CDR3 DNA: TGTGCCACCAGCAGAGTTGACAGGGGTAAAGATACGCAGTATTTT

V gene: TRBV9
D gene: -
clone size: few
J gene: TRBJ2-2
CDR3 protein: CASSGARANTGELFF
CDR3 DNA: TGTGCCAGCAGCGGAGCACGGGCGAACACCGGGGAGCTGTTTTTT

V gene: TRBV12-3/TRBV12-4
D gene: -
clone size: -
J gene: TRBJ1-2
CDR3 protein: CASSLGGLFNYGYTF
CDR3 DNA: TGTGCCAGCAGTTTAGGAGGGTTATTTAACTATGGCTACACCTTC

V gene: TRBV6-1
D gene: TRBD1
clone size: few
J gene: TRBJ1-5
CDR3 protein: CASSGQGAIRPQHF
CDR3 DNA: TGTGCCAGCAGTGGACAGGGGGCGATTCGGCCCCAGCATTTT

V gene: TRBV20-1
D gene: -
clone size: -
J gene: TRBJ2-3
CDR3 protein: CSSRGGPDTQYF
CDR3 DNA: TGCAGTTCTAGGGGGGGGCCAGATACGCAGTATTTT

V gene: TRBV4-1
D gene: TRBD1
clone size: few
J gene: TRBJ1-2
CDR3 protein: CASSQDGGGQGSYTF
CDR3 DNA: TGCGCCAGCAGCCAAGATGGCGGGGGACAGGGCAGCTACACCTTC

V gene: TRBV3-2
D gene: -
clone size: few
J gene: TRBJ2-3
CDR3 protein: CASSQVGLAGPDTQYF
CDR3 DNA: TGTGCCAGCAGCCAAGTGGGACTAGCGGGCCCAGATACGCAGTATTTT

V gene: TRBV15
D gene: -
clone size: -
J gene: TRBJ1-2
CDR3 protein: CATSRDLHYGYTF
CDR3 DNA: TGTGCCACCAGCAGAGATCTGCACTATGGCTACACCTTC

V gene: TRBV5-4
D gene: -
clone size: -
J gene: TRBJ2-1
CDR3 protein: CASSFPSGINEQFF
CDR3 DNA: TGTGCCAGCAGCTTCCCGTCAGGGATCAATGAGCAGTTCTTC

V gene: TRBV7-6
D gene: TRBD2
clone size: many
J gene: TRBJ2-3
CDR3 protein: CASSLEGGRGSTDTQYF
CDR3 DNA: TGTGCCAGCAGCTTAGAGGGCGGGAGAGGGAGCACAGATACGCAGTATTTT

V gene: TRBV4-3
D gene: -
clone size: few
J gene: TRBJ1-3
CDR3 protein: CASSLGTGTGNTIYF
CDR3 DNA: TGCGCCAGCAGCCTCGGAACAGGGACGGGAAACACCATATATTTT

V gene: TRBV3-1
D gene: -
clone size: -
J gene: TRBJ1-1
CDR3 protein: CASSQESSPEAFF
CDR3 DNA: TGTGCCAGCAGCCAAGAAAGTTCACCTGAAGCTTTCTTT

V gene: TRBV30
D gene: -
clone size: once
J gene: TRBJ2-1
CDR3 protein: CAWRREWVEQFF
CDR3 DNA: TGTGCCTGGAGAAGGGAGTGGGTTGAGCAGTTCTTC

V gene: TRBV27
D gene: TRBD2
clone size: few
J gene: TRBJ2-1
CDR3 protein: CASRGGGEQFF
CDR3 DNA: TGTGCCAGCAGGGGCGGGGGTGAGCAGTTCTTC

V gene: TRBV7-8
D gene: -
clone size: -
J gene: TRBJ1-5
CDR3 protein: CASSYTGSNQPQHF
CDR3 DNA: TGTGCCAGCAGTTACACAGGGAGCAATCAGCCCCAGCATTTT

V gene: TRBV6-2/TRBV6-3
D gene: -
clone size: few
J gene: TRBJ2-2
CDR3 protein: CASSLLLRGTGELFF
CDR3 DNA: TGTGCCAGCAGTCTACTCTTGAGGGGGACCGGGGAGCTGTTTTTT

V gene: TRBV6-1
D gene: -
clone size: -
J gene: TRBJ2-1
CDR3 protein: CASGGGGNRAQQFF
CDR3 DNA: TGTGCCAGCGGGGGGGGCGGAAATCGTGCTCAGCAGTTCTTC

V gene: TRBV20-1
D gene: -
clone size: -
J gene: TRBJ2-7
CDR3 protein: CSASRLEQYF
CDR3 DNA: TGCAGTGCTTCTCGACTTGAGCAGTACTTC

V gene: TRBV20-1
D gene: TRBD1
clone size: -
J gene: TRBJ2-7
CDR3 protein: CSARGGQGNEQYF
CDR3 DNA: TGCAGTGCTAGAGGTGGACAGGGTAACGAGCAGTACTTC

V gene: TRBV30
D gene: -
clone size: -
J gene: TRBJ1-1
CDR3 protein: CAWSPVAVNTEAFF
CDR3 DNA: TGTGCCTGGAGCCCCGTGGCCGTGAACACTGAAGCTTTCTTT

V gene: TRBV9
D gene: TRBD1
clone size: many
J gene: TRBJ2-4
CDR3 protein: CASSGDRPNIQYF
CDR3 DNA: TGTGCCAGCAGCGGGGACAGACCAAACATTCAGTACTTC

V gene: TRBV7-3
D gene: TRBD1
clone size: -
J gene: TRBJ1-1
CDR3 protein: CASSLGQHTEAFF
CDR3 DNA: TGTGCCAGCAGCTTGGGACAGCACACTGAAGCTTTCTTT

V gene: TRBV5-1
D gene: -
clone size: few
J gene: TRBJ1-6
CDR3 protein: CASSLYQGSSPLHF
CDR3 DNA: TGCGCCAGCAGCTTATATCAGGGAAGCTCACCCCTCCACTTT

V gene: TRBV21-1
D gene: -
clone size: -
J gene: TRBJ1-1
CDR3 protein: CASSKKRDSMNTEAFF
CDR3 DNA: TGTGCCAGCAGCAAAAAAAGGGACAGCATGAACACTGAAGCTTTCTTT

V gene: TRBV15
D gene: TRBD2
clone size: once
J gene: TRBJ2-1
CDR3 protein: CATSRDYSGIGDEQFF
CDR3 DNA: TGTGCCACCAGCAGAGATTATAGCGGGATTGGGGATGAGCAGTTCTTC

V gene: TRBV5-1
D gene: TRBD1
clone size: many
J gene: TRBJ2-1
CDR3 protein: CASSRTGGNEQFF
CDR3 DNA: TGTGCCAGCAGCCGGACAGGGGGCAATGAGCAGTTCTTC

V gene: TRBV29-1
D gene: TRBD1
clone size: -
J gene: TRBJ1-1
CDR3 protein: CSGGQQTNTEAFF
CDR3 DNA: TGCAGCGGGGGACAGCAAACAAACACTGAAGCTTTCTTT

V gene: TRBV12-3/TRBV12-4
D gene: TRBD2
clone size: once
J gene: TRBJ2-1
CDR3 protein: CATTRVLAGGYNEQFF
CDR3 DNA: TGTGCCACCACCCGGGTACTAGCGGGAGGATACAATGAGCAGTTCTTC

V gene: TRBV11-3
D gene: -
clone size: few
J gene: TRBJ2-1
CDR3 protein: CASQRGYNEQFF
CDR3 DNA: TGTGCCAGCCAACGAGGTTATAATGAGCAGTTCTTC

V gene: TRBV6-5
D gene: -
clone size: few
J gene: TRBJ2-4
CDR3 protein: CASSSQGGLNIQYF
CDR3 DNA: TGTGCCAGCAGTTCTCAGGGTGGGTTGAACATTCAGTACTTC

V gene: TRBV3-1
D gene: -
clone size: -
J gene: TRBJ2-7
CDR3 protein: CASSPEGRYEQYF
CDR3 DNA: TGTGCCAGCAGCCCCGAGGGTCGCTACGAGCAGTACTTC

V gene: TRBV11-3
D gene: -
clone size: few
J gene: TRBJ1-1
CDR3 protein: CASSNRVMTFF
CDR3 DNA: TGTGCCAGCAGCAACAGGGTGATGACTTTCTTT

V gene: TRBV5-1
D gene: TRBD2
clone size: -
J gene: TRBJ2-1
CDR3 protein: CASSIAKGTSGQNNEQFF
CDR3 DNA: TGCGCCAGCAGCATCGCAAAGGGGACTAGCGGGCAGAACAATGAGCAGTTCTTC

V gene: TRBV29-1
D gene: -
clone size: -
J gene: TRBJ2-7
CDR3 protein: CSVRGGRYEQYF
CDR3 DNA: TGCAGCGTGAGGGGGGGACGCTACGAGCAGTACTTC

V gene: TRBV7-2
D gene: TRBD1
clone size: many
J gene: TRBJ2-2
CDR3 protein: CASTIEGALTGELFF
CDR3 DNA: TGTGCCAGCACCATCGAGGGGGCGCTCACCGGGGAGCTGTTTTTT

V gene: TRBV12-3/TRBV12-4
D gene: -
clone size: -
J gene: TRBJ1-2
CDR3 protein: CASSPTERTPYYGYTF
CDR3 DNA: TGTGCCAGCAGTCCTACCGAAAGGACCCCATACTATGGCTACACCTTC